Listed below are T cell receptor beta chains from one sample, sequenced in a study of blood T cells in healthy people across ages. TCRdb reprocessed the 5' RACE reads via MiXCR and lists one record per CDR3 protein. Among over 750,000 distinct CDR3 sequences listed, 25% were seen once. This sample also belongs to another study, concerning T cells of mothers and their children.

The sample consisted of blood. The receptors were gathered from a boy aged 10-17 years in good health. Both conserved end residues are trimmed from each CDR3. D genes are given only for firm matches.

v_call	d_call	j_call	cdr3_aa
TRBV13	TRBD2	TRBJ2-7	ASSGLAGVEEQY
TRBV3-1	TRBD2	TRBJ2-7	ASSLGLAGSYEQY
TRBV6-5	NA	TRBJ2-3	ASSYLTGPTDTQY
TRBV18	NA	TRBJ1-1	ASSPTPPEYTEAF
TRBV4-2	NA	TRBJ2-7	ASSGLRDGTYEQY
TRBV7-9	TRBD1	TRBJ2-5	ASSLGDRVIQETQY
TRBV7-3	NA	TRBJ2-3	ASSFDRGPSHTQY
TRBV7-2	NA	TRBJ2-5	ASSLAGNKETQY
TRBV12-3/TRBV12-4	TRBD2	TRBJ2-3	ASSLALAGGPDTQY
TRBV15	NA	TRBJ2-2	ATSISAGGGELF
TRBV12-5	NA	TRBJ2-5	ASGLVGETQY
TRBV15	NA	TRBJ2-5	ATSRLVAGAQETQY
TRBV4-3	NA	TRBJ2-4	ASSQDGIGGIQY
TRBV6-2/TRBV6-3	TRBD2	TRBJ2-1	ASSLLAGRYGEQF
TRBV5-1	NA	TRBJ2-2	ASSLRSGTGELF
TRBV18	NA	TRBJ1-1	ASSPRVQGYTEAF
TRBV6-4	NA	TRBJ2-2	ASQSGDRPGELF
TRBV10-3	NA	TRBJ1-1	ATLANTNTEAF
TRBV12-3/TRBV12-4	NA	TRBJ2-3	ASSFQVAGTSTDTQY
TRBV11-2	TRBD2	TRBJ2-4	ASSLQREAQNIQY
TRBV24-1	TRBD1	TRBJ2-4	ATSHSRDRENIQY
TRBV7-3	TRBD1	TRBJ2-2	ASSLGTAGGELF
TRBV7-2	NA	TRBJ1-3	ASSLVVPGNTIY
TRBV28	TRBD2	TRBJ2-7	ASSIAGVLYEQY
TRBV24-1	NA	TRBJ2-1	ATSDLGAGFVNEQF
TRBV29-1	TRBD1	TRBJ1-2	SVVSGTVDYGYT
TRBV2	TRBD2	TRBJ2-5	ASMMAGGGETQY
TRBV7-2	NA	TRBJ1-2	ASRLGKDGPDSGYT
TRBV27	TRBD1	TRBJ2-4	ASSSGGRGIQY
TRBV24-1	NA	TRBJ2-2	ATSDSGSGELF
TRBV20-1	TRBD2	NA	SARAGEISYEQY
TRBV4-3	TRBD1	TRBJ1-2	ASSQVEGAYGYT
TRBV28	TRBD1	TRBJ2-7	ASSLRTGVRSSYEQY